One sample yielded the 8 T cell receptor beta chains listed below, sequenced in a study of metastatic and nonmetastatic thyroid tumors. Patients had received no treatment of any kind before thyroid surgery. TCRdb reanalyzed the PCR reads with MiXCR. The sample includes about 6,500 clones, around 29% of them seen just once. The specimen sequenced was adjacent normal tissue. These TCRs come from a female donor with papillary thyroid cancer or a benign thyroid nodule (not recorded which). Some clones in this sample may be carry-over from other donors' samples.

This clone was detected a few times. The CDR3 ends on some other residue instead of the conserved phenylalanine or tryptophan, so this is likely a read error. The chain links TRBV29-1 to TRBJ2-5, with D perhaps TRBD1 or TRBD2 (5 bases each). In germline, CDR1 is SQVTM, CDR2 ANQGSEA. The CDR3 extends over 13 amino acids. As DNA, the CDR3 is TGCAGCCTTACACTAGGGACGCTAGAGAACCAGTACCTC. It translates to CSLTLGTLENQYL.

The chain couples TRBV5-4 to TRBJ1-1, with 10 bases that match TRBD1. Trimming at V came to 4 bases and at J to 5 bases, leaving 5 bases not matched to a gene. This CDR3 contains 14 residues. Germline CDR1 is SGHNT and CDR2 is YYREEE (reference sequence). Here the CDR3 reads CASSIDRGLTEAFF. CDR3 coding DNA: TGTGCCAGCAGCATAGACAGGGGGCTAACTGAAGCTTTCTTT.

This clone occurred many times. This chain connects TRBV29-1 to TRBJ2-5, with D perhaps TRBD1 or TRBD2 (5 bases each). Trimming pared 8 bases from V and 4 bases from J, leaving 17 bases between. The CDR3 sequence is 13 residues long. Germline V gene lookup returns CDR1 SQVTM and CDR2 ANQGSEA. CDR3 amino acids: CSLTLGTLETQYF. The CDR3 DNA sequence: TGCAGCCTTACACTAGGGACGCTAGAGACCCAGTACTTC. The full variable domain, with the rest looked up from reference TRBV29-1 and TRBJ2-5, is SAVISQKPSRDICQRGTSLTIQCQVDSQVTMMFWYRQQPGQSLTLIATANQGSEATYESGFVIDKFPISRPNLTFSTLTVSNMSPEDSSIYLCSLTLGTLETQYFGPGTRLLVL.

In its sample, this clone was seen a few times. The J gene is TRBJ2-7, the V gene TRBV6-1; 11 bases agree with TRBD2. Germline-derived CDR1 and CDR2 are MNHNS and SASEGT. After removal of 7 bases from V and 6 bases from J, the junction contained 14 bases not matched to a gene. The CDR3 consists of 16 residues. CDR3 amino acids: CASTHDSGRAFSEQYF. The CDR3 nucleotides are TGTGCCAGCACCCACGATAGCGGGAGGGCCTTTAGCGAGCAGTACTTC.

By share of the sample, this clone is medium-sized (0.01 to 0.1%). The chain uses TRBV7-3 and TRBJ2-3; 7 bases agree with TRBD2. Germline lookup yields CDR1 SGHTA and CDR2 FQGTGA. J lost 5 bases, V lost 1 base, and 3 bases had no gene match. CDR3 length: 14 amino acids. CDR3 loop: CASSLNGRKDTQYF. The CDR3 DNA is TGTGCCAGCAGCTTAAACGGGAGGAAAGATACGCAGTATTTT. The complete variable domain, with remaining parts taken from reference TRBV7-3 and TRBJ2-3, reads GAGVSQTPSNKVTEKGKYVELRCDPISGHTALYWYRQSLGQGPEFLIYFQGTGAADDSGLPNDRFFAVRPEGSVSTLKIQRTERGDSAVYLCASSLNGRKDTQYFGPGTRLTVL.

The V and J genes are TRBV19 and TRBJ1-1, with D possibly being TRBD1 (6 bases). The CDR3 is made up of 18 amino acids. Trimming took off 3 bases at V and 1 base at J, with 21 bases between the two ends. The germline V gene has CDR1 LNHDA and CDR2 SQIVND (reference sequence). CDR3 residues: CASSMGGEATRGNTEAFF. The DNA for the CDR3 is TGTGCCAGTAGTATGGGGGGTGAGGCAACCAGGGGGAACACTGAAGCTTTCTTT.

The chain carries TRBV10-2 and TRBJ2-7, with D possibly being TRBD1 (6 bases). Trimming left V 5 bases short and J 0 bases short, with 8 bases between. Germline values: CDR1 WSHSY, CDR2 SAAADI. The CDR3 length is 13 residues. This CDR3 is CASSWDTSYEQYF. The CDR3 region has the DNA TGCGCCAGCAGTTGGGACACCTCCTACGAGCAGTACTTC.

As to this clone: This CDR3 is also generated by other DNA sequences in the sample. V gene TRBV6-1 combines with J gene TRBJ1-2; TRBD1 agrees at 8 bases. The CDR3 is 15 residues long. Germline assignment: CDR1 MNHNS and CDR2 SASEGT. V shed 5 bases, J shed 5 bases, and the junction held 10 bases outside the gene matches. The CDR3 protein is CASSPQTGAAYGYTF. The CDR3 nucleotides are TGTGCCAGCAGTCCACAGACAGGGGCGGCTTATGGCTACACCTTC.